Listed here are 20 T cell receptor beta chains from one sample, sequenced in a study of blood T cell repertoires in COVID-19. The assay was immunoSEQ multiplex PCR, and TCRdb's table has in-frame clones only and misses some. The sample gives roughly 400,000 clones, 87% of which show up once; roughly a tenth is in the top ten. The material sequenced was PBMCs or T cells enriched from blood (not recorded which). The receptor source for this set is a woman in her forties or fifties who had recovered from COVID-19.

This chain uses TRBV30 with TRBJ1-4; 10 nucleotides align to TRBD1. CDR1 is GTSNPN, CDR2 SVGIG, per germline (reference sequence). This CDR3 has 15 residues. V dropped 3 bases and J dropped 5; count of bases not matched to a gene: 6. In DNA, the CDR3 is TGTGCCTGGAGCCGGGACAGGGGCGGAAATGAAAAACTGTTTTTT. Translated: CAWSRDRGGNEKLFF.

The chain combines TRBV5-1 with TRBJ1-4; 8 bases fit TRBD1. The germline V gene encodes CDR1 SGHRS and CDR2 YFSETQ. CDR3 length: 17 residues. V shed 5 bases, J shed 3 bases, and the junction held 12 bases outside the gene matches. CDR3 nucleotides: TGCGCCAGCAGTCTGACAGGGGCCTCGGGGGCTAATGAAAAACTGTTTTTT. Residues: CASSLTGASGANEKLFF.

The chain recombines TRBV28 with TRBJ1-1, with D perhaps matching TRBD1 (6 bases). V dropped 5 bases and J dropped 10 bases, with 14 bases sitting between them. The length of the CDR3 is 12 residues. In germline, CDR1 is MDHEN, CDR2 SYDVKM. The CDR3 DNA reads as TGTGCCAGCAGTGGGGGCGTCCTGACAGCTTTCTTT. It is translated as CASSGGVLTAFF.

This chain connects TRBV6-2 or TRBV6-3 to TRBJ1-1; unclear D gene. CDR1 is MNHEY and CDR2 is SVGEGT in the germline V gene. Between the trimmed V and J ends, which lost 2 bases and 4 bases, there was a span of 8 bases. This CDR3 spans 13 amino acids. The DNA for the CDR3 is TGTGCCAGCAGTTACGGCAGGTCCACTGAAGCTTTCTTT. It codes for CASSYGRSTEAFF.

The chain is built from TRBV9 and TRBJ2-1; 9 bases map to TRBD2. V gave up 6 bases and J gave up 4 bases; unmatched junction bases: 8. Germline lookup yields CDR1 SGDLS and CDR2 YYNGEE. There are 15 residues in the CDR3. The CDR3 region is CASTYGLAGYNEQFF. CDR3 nucleotides: TGTGCCAGCACCTACGGGCTAGCGGGGTACAATGAGCAGTTCTTC.

In its sample, this clone was seen a few times. This sequence joins TRBV9 and TRBJ1-1; D is undetermined. This CDR3 has 13 residues. Deletions cut 4 bases from V and 2 bases from J, with 9 bases between. Germline loops: CDR1 SGDLS, CDR2 YYNGEE. CDR3 amino acids: CASSLSGNTEAFF. The CDR3, as DNA: TGTGCCAGCAGCCTCAGCGGAAACACTGAAGCTTTCTTT.

This clone was observed a few times. V usage is TRBV10-3 and J usage is TRBJ1-6; perhaps TRBD1 as D (5 bases). CDR3 length: 13 residues. Per germline, CDR1 ENHRY and CDR2 SYGVKD. V was shortened by 2 bases and J by 9 bases, with 8 bases between the two germline ends. CDR3 region: CAISEGASSPLHF. Written as DNA, the CDR3 is TGTGCCATCAGTGAGGGGGCTAGTTCACCCCTCCACTTT.

CDR3 sequence (DNA): TGCGCCAGCAGTGACGGAAAATCCTCGGGGTATATGGGCAATCAGCCCCAGCATTTT. It encodes CASSDGKSSGYMGNQPQHF. The J gene is TRBJ1-5, the V gene TRBV10-1; D not certain. The CDR3 loop spans 19 amino acids. Per the germline V gene, CDR1 is WNHNN and CDR2 is SYGVQD (reference sequence). V dropped 3 bases and J dropped 2 bases, with 23 bases sitting between them.

V usage is TRBV6-5 and J usage is TRBJ2-7; 8 bases are shared with TRBD2. V was clipped by 3 bases and J by 4 bases; unmatched bases: 8. This CDR3 is built from 15 residues. Looked up from germline, CDR1 is MNHEY and CDR2 is SVGAGI. In DNA, the CDR3 is TGTGCCAGCAGTTATTCGGTAGCGGGGAAGTACGAGCAGTACTTC. The encoded protein is CASSYSVAGKYEQYF.

V is TRBV24-1 and J is TRBJ2-3; 9 bases are a match to TRBD2. The CDR3 is 15 residues long. V was clipped by 4 bases and J by 6 bases; unmatched bases: 7. The germline CDR1 and CDR2 sequences are KGHDR and SFDVKD. The CDR3 bases are TGTGCCACCAGTGAAAAAGCGGGGGGTTGGGATACGCAGTATTTT. It specifies CATSEKAGGWDTQYF.

The chain employs TRBV19 and TRBJ2-6; weak D call: TRBD2 (5 bases). CDR3 size: 20 residues. V was shortened by 7 bases and J by 1 base, with 26 bases between the two germline ends. Looked up from germline, CDR1 is LNHDA and CDR2 is SQIVND (reference sequence). The CDR3 region has the DNA TGTGCCAGTATGGGCGCGGGCAGGTTCAAATCCGAGTCTGGGGCCAACGTCCTGACTTTC. Translating it yields CASMGAGRFKSESGANVLTF.

This chain connects TRBV4-1 to TRBJ1-2; weak D call: TRBD1 (6 bases). Trimming shortened V by 3 bases and J by 6 bases, and 8 bases separated the two germline ends. This CDR3 has 12 amino acids. Germline CDR1 is MGHRA and CDR2 is YSYEKL. The CDR3, as DNA: TGCGCCAGCAGCCAGGGGGCCGATGGCTACACCTTC. It encodes CASSQGADGYTF.

The V gene is TRBV12-3 or TRBV12-4, the J gene TRBJ2-7; no clear D. V gave up 5 bases and J gave up 4 bases, with 6 bases separating them. This CDR3 region has 11 residues. The CDR3 is CASSEQYEQYF. The CDR3 DNA reads as TGTGCCAGCAGTGAACAGTACGAGCAGTACTTC.

V is TRBV14 and J is TRBJ1-1; 7 bases align to TRBD1. The junction had 9 bases not matched to a gene; V was cut back by 4 bases and J by 7 bases. Germline CDR1 SGHDN, CDR2 FVKESK. The CDR3 contains 14 residues. CDR3 coding DNA: TGTGCCAGCAGCCCACAGGGGTTTAGCGGTGAAGCTTTCTTT. Its protein product is CASSPQGFSGEAFF.

The chain employs TRBV5-6 and TRBJ1-2; TRBD1 matches 7 bases. Germline values: CDR1 SGHDT, CDR2 YYEEEE. With V trimmed by 4 bases and J by 8 bases, 5 bases remained unmatched. CDR3 length: 12 amino acids. In DNA, the CDR3 is TGTGCCAGCAGCCTAGGGACAGCCGGCTACACCTTC. Protein: CASSLGTAGYTF.

Only a few counts were recorded for this clone. The CDR3 coding sequence is TGTGCCAGCAGCCAAAAGATTGCGACAGGGGCGGGCAATTCACCCCTCCACTTT. Its translation is CASSQKIATGAGNSPLHF. The genes are TRBV4-2 and TRBJ1-6, with 8 positions matching TRBD1. The CDR3 is 18 residues long. V shed 2 bases and J 7 bases; nucleotides not matched to a gene: 13. Germline V lookup: CDR1 LGHNA, CDR2 YNFKEQ.

V gene TRBV29-1 combines with J gene TRBJ2-2; 7 bases align to TRBD1. V was pared by 7 bases and J by 6 bases, with 5 bases of the junction left unmatched. The CDR3 sequence is 12 residues long. Germline V gene data show CDR1 as SQVTM and CDR2 as ANQGSEA. The CDR3 DNA sequence: TGCAGCGGGACAGGACTGGCCGGGGAGCTGTTTTTT. Translating it yields CSGTGLAGELFF.

The chain employs TRBV18 and TRBJ1-4, with D hard to call. Germline loops: CDR1 KGHSH, CDR2 LQKENI. V gave up 1 base and J gave up 0 bases, with 9 bases separating them. The CDR3 spans 16 residues. CDR3 DNA: TGTGCCAGCTCACCACTGGATAGCTCAACTAATGAAAAACTGTTTTTT. Translation: CASSPLDSSTNEKLFF. Full variable domain (missing parts from reference TRBV18 and TRBJ1-4): NAGVMQNPRHLVRRRGQEARLRCSPMKGHSHVYWYRQLPEEGLKFMVYLQKENIIDESGMPKERFSAEFPKEGPSILRIQQVVRGDSAAYFCASSPLDSSTNEKLFFGSGTQLSVL.

CDR3 DNA: TGTGCCAGCAGCCTGGACAGGTTGGGCTACACCTTC. This codes for CASSLDRLGYTF. The chain links TRBV5-4 to TRBJ1-2; 7 bases fit TRBD1. V shed 4 bases, J shed 8 bases, and the junction held 5 bases outside the gene matches. Germline assignment: CDR1 SGHNT and CDR2 YYREEE (reference sequence). CDR3 length: 12 residues.

The CDR3 spells CASSSPGLEGYEQYF. In DNA form, the CDR3 reads TGTGCCAGCAGCTCCCCAGGCCTCGAGGGTTACGAGCAGTACTTC. The chain joins TRBV7-2 to TRBJ2-7; tentative D call: TRBD2 (5 bases). Trimming cost V 4 bases and J 4 bases, with 17 bases left between them. The CDR3 loop spans 15 amino acids. CDR1 SGHTA and CDR2 FQGNSA come from the germline V gene.